This T cell receptor beta chain was sequenced during a study of identical twins. Study-level findings and limits: The authors drew conclusions from cross-sectional statistical analysis rather than following the same donors. Insertions ran lower in abundant cord blood beta clonotypes, though not in memory repertoires.

This clonotype was recorded a few times. The antigen remains unidentified. From the 5' RACE reads, TCRdb called clonotypes with MiXCR, one entry per CDR3 protein. The sample gives under 500,000 distinct CDR3 sequences, roughly an eighth of which show up once; 0.98% is in the top ten. Trimming removed 0 bases at V and 7 bases at J, with 14 bases between. Germline V gene sequence: CDR1 DFQATT, CDR2 SNEGSKA (reference sequence). CDR3 length: 14 amino acids. In addition, the sample was reused for a study of yellow fever vaccine responses in identical twins.

Sequences were obtained from CD4+ T cells sorted from blood. This chain uses TRBV20-1 with TRBJ2-3; the D gene is possibly TRBD1 (5 bases). The receptor was derived from a woman under 30 in good health. CDR3 bases: TGCAGTGCTAGAGAGTTTGGGGCGGTTTATACGCAGTATTTT. It yields the protein CSAREFGAVYTQYF.